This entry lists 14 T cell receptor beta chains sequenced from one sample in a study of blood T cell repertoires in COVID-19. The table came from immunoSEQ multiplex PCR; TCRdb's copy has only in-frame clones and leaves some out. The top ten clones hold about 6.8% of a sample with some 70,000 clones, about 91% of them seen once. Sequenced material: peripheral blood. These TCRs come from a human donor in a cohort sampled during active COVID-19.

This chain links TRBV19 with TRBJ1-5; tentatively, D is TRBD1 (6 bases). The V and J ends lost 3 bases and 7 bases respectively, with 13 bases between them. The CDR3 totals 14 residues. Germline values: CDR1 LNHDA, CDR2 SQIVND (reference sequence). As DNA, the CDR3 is TGTGCCAGTAGTATTAGGGGGACACGCCAGCCCCAGCATTTT. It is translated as CASSIRGTRQPQHF.

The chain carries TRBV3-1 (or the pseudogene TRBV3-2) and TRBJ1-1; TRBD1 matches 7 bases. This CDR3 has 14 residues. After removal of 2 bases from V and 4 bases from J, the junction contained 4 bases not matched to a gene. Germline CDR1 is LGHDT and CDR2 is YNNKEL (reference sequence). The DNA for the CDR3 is TGTGCCAGCAGCCAAATTTCAGGGGGCACTGAAGCTTTCTTT. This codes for CASSQISGGTEAFF.

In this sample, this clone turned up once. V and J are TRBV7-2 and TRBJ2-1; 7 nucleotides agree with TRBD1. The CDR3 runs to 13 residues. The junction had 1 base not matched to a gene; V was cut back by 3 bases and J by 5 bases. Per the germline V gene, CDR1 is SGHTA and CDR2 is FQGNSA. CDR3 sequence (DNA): TGTGCCAGCAGCTTGGACAGGAACAATGAGCAGTTCTTC. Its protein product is CASSLDRNNEQFF.

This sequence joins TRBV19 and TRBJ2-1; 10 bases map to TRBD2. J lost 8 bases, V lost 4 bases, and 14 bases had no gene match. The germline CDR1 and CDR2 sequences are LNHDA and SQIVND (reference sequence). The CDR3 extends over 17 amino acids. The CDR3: CASSTPDRLAGRDEQFF. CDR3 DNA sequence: TGTGCCAGTAGTACTCCCGACCGACTAGCGGGCAGGGATGAGCAGTTCTTC.

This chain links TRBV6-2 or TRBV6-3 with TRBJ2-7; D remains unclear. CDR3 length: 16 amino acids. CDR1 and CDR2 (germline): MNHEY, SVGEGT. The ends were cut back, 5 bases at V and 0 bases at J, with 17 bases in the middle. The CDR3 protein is CASSTRAARSSYEQYF. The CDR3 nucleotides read TGTGCCAGCAGTACCAGAGCCGCGCGGAGCTCCTACGAGCAGTACTTC.

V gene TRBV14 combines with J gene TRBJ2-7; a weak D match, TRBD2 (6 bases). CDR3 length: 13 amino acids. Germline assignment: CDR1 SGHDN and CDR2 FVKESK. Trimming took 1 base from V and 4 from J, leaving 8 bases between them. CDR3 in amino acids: CASSQGLGYEQYF. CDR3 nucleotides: TGTGCCAGCAGCCAAGGACTAGGTTACGAGCAGTACTTC. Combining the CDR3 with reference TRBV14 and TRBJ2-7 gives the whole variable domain EAGVTQFPSHSVIEKGQTVTLRCDPISGHDNLYWYRRVMGKEIKFLLHFVKESKQDESGMPNNRFLAERTGGTYSTLKVQPAELEDSGVYFCASSQGLGYEQYFGPGTRLTVT.

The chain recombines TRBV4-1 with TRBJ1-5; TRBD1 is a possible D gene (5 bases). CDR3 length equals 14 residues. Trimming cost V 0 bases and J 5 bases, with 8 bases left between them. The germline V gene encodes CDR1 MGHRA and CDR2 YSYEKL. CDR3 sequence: CASSQEIRDQPQHF. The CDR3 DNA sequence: TGCGCCAGCAGCCAAGAGATCAGGGATCAGCCCCAGCATTTT.

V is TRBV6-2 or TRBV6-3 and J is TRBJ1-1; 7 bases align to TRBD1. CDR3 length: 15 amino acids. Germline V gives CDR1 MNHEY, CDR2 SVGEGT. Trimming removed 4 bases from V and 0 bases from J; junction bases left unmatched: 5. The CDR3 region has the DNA TGTGCCAGCAGTTCCTATGGACAGGTGAACACTGAAGCTTTCTTT. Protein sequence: CASSSYGQVNTEAFF.

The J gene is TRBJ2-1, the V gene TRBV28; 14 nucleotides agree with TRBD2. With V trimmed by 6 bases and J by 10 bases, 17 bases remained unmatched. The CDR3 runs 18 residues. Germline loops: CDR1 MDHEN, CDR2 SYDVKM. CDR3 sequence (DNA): TGTGCCAGCAGCCAACCTTCACCCGGGACTAGCGGGAGCGGGGAGCAGTTCTTC. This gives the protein CASSQPSPGTSGSGEQFF.

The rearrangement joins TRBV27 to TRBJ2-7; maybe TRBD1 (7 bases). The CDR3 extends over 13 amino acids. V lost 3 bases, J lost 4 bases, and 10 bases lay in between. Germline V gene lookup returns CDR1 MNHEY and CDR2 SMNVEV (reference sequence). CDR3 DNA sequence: TGTGCCAGCAGTTTCAGGGGGGAATACGAGCAGTACTTC. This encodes CASSFRGEYEQYF.

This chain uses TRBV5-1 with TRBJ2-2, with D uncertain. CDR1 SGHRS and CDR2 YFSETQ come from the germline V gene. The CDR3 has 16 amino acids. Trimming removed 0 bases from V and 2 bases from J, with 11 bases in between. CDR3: CASSLDLSVNTGELFF. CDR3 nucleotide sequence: TGCGCCAGCAGCTTGGATCTCTCTGTAAACACCGGGGAGCTGTTTTTT.

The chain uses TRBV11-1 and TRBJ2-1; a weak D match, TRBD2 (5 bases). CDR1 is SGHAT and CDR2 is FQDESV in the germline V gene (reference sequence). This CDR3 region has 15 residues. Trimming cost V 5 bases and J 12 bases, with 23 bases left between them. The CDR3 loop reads CASSPELPTERGQFF. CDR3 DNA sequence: TGTGCCAGCAGCCCTGAACTCCCAACCGAACGGGGGCAGTTCTTC.

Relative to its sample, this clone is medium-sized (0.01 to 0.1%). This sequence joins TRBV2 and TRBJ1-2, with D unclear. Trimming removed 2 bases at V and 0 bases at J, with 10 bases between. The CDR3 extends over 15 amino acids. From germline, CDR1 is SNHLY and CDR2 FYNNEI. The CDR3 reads CASSEFTHANYGYTF. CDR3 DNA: TGTGCCAGCAGTGAATTCACACATGCTAACTATGGCTACACCTTC.

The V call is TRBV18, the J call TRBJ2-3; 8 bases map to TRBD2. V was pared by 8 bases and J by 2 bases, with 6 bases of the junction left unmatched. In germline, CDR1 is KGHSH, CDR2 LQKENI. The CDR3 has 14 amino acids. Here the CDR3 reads CASRTSGTTDTQYF. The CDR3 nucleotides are TGTGCCAGCCGAACTAGCGGAACCACAGATACGCAGTATTTT.